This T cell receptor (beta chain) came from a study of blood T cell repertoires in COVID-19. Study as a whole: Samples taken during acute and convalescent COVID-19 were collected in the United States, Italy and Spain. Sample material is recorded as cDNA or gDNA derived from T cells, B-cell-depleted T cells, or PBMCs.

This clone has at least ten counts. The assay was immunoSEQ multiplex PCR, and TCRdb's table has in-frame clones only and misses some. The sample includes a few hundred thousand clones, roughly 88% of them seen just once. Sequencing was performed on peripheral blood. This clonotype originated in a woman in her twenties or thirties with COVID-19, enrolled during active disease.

CDR3 region: CASSLFAMSGFSYEQYF. The DNA for the CDR3 is TGTGCCAGCAGCCTGTTCGCCATGTCGGGATTCTCCTACGAGCAGTACTTC. The chain couples TRBV7-9 to TRBJ2-7, with TRBD2 as a possible D gene (5 bases). The germline gives CDR1 SEHNR, CDR2 FQNEAQ (reference sequence). V lost 5 bases and J lost 0, with 20 bases in between. CDR3 length: 17 amino acids.